This section outlines one T cell receptor (beta chain) sequence together with its context. The antigen remains unidentified. Time point indicated: week 11, during vaccination. In the vaccine, a single dose held 300 ug of the mutant IDH1 20-mer peptide, along with topical imiquimod. This specimen belongs to a study of a mutant IDH1 vaccine in newly diagnosed glioma. Study overall: Onset of vaccination occurred 4-6 weeks following radiotherapy alone, or with temozolomide cycles. Former treatment meant radiotherapy, temozolomide, or both; the majority had gotten both.

TCRdb keeps only in-frame clones here, not all; method: immunoSEQ multiplex PCR. The sample lists some 120,000 clones, around three quarters occurring once. The trim removed 1 base at V and 4 bases at J, leaving 8 bases unmatched. This CDR3 comprises 18 residues. Germline assignment: CDR1 SGHDT and CDR2 YYEEEE. The material was PBMCs, obtained from a glioma patient whose treatment included an IDH1 peptide vaccine. The rearrangement links TRBV5-6 to TRBJ2-3, with 14 bases fitting TRBD2. The TCR comes from a man aged 40-55 years with glioma. The CDR3 sequence: CASSLPGLAGDSADTQYF. As DNA, the CDR3 is TGTGCCAGCAGCTTGCCGGGACTAGCGGGGGACTCAGCAGATACGCAGTATTTT.